These 12 T cell receptor beta chains were sequenced from one sample in a study of control samples from healthy donors and cancer patients. Only in-frame clones appear in the TCRdb table, and some are missing; sequencing was by immunoSEQ multiplex PCR. Seen here are roughly 180,000 clones, approximately 94% observed once, and the top ten hold 1.1% to 1.5%. The sequenced material came from blood. These receptors were obtained from a woman younger than 35 in good health.

The count of this clone is one. The V and J genes are TRBV9 and TRBJ1-3; D unresolved. From germline, CDR1 is SGDLS and CDR2 YYNGEE. The CDR3 has 16 amino acids. V lost 1 base to trimming and J lost 0 bases, with 11 bases between them. CDR3 nucleotides: TGTGCCAGCAGCGTATTGAATCGAAGCTCTGGAAACACCATATATTTT. Its translation: CASSVLNRSSGNTIYF. The entire variable domain, with the rest obtained from reference TRBV9 and TRBJ1-3, is as follows: DSGVTQTPKHLITATGQRVTLRCSPRSGDLSVYWYQQSLDQGLQFLIQYYNGEERAKGNILERFSAQQFPDLHSELNLSSLELGDSALYFCASSVLNRSSGNTIYFGEGSWLTVV.

The rearrangement links TRBV12-5 to TRBJ2-5; D call uncertain. The ends were cut back, 0 bases at V and 5 bases at J, with 1 base in the middle. Germline V CDR1 and CDR2: LGHNT, FRNRAP. The CDR3 runs to 11 residues. The CDR3 coding sequence is TGTGCTAGTGGTTTGGTGGAGACCCAGTACTTC. Encoded protein: CASGLVETQYF.

V usage is TRBV5-6 and J usage is TRBJ2-5; no reliable D call. The germline V and J ends were trimmed by 3 bases and 4 bases, with 13 bases remaining between them. The CDR3 is 14 amino acids. The V gene's germline CDR1 is SGHDT and CDR2 YYEEEE. CDR3 residues: CASSSGPNGETQYF. The CDR3 bases are TGTGCCAGCAGCTCCGGGCCTAATGGAGAGACCCAGTACTTC.

The genes are TRBV28 and TRBJ2-1; possibly TRBD1 or TRBD2 for D (6 bases each). Germline V CDR1 and CDR2: MDHEN, SYDVKM. Trimming left V 7 bases short and J 7 bases short, with 17 bases between. The CDR3 covers 14 residues. CDR3 nucleotide sequence: TGTGCCAGCACCGGAGGGGGTACAGTAAATGAGCAGTTCTTC. It codes for CASTGGGTVNEQFF.

The V gene is TRBV12-3 or TRBV12-4, the J gene TRBJ2-5; D call uncertain. V lost 1 base and J 2 bases, leaving 5 bases between the germline ends. CDR3 length: 13 residues. This chain's CDR3 is CASSLGDQETQYF. CDR3 in DNA: TGTGCCAGCAGTTTAGGGGATCAAGAGACCCAGTACTTC.

This sequence joins TRBV7-2 and TRBJ2-5; 8 nucleotides agree with TRBD1. CDR1 and CDR2 from the germline V gene are SGHTA and FQGNSA. The CDR3 extends over 14 amino acids. Trimming took 4 bases from V and 5 from J; bases not matched to a gene: 6. CDR3 sequence: CASSSHRGLETQYF. The CDR3 bases are TGTGCCAGCAGCTCCCACAGGGGGTTGGAGACCCAGTACTTC.

This clone came up once. The chain links TRBV19 to TRBJ1-5, with D possibly TRBD1 on 5 matching bases. The germline CDR1 and CDR2 sequences are LNHDA and SQIVND (reference sequence). The CDR3 spans 14 residues. V was shortened by 7 bases and J by 9 bases, with 19 bases between the two germline ends. CDR3 region: CASTSSQGFRPQHF. The CDR3 DNA is TGTGCCAGTACTTCTTCCCAGGGTTTTCGGCCCCAGCATTTT.

The rearrangement links TRBV20-1 to TRBJ2-1; D remains ambiguous. The CDR3 consists of 11 residues. Germline V gives CDR1 DFQATT, CDR2 SNEGSKA (reference sequence). Trimming removed 0 bases at V and 10 bases at J, with 7 bases between. CDR3 protein: CSARDLGEQFF. CDR3 DNA: TGCAGTGCTAGAGATCTGGGAGAGCAGTTCTTC.

Written as DNA, the CDR3 is TGTGCCAGCAGTTTGAGCTCCTACAATGAGCAGTTCTTC. This sequence encodes CASSLSSYNEQFF. The genes are TRBV28 and TRBJ2-1; no clear D gene. The V gene's germline CDR1 is MDHEN and CDR2 SYDVKM. CDR3 size: 13 residues. V was pared by 3 bases and J by 0 bases, with 3 bases between.

The chain is built from TRBV6-4 and TRBJ2-4; D uncertain. V dropped 2 bases and J dropped 6 bases, with 17 bases sitting between them. Germline V gene data show CDR1 as MRHNA and CDR2 as SNTAGT. This CDR3 has 16 amino acids. The CDR3 spells CASSDRYPPPANIQYF. As DNA, the CDR3 is TGTGCCAGCAGTGACAGGTACCCTCCTCCGGCAAACATTCAGTACTTC.

The chain employs TRBV18 and TRBJ2-7; 10 bases match TRBD2. The CDR3 sequence is 15 residues long. Losses at the gene ends were 2 bases for V and 6 bases for J; bases not matched to a gene: 7. The germline CDR1 and CDR2 sequences are KGHSH and LQKENI. The CDR3 sequence is CASSPTGTSEPEQYF. The CDR3 DNA reads as TGTGCCAGCTCACCAACCGGGACTAGCGAACCCGAGCAGTACTTC.

A remark on this clone: An end of the junction does not agree with germline; a read error may underlie this. The chain carries TRBV19 and TRBJ1-2, with 8 bases aligning to TRBD1. The V gene's germline CDR1 is LNHDA and CDR2 SQIVND (reference sequence). This CDR3 is 16 amino acids long. The CDR3 region is CASSIDPGQEFYGHTF. The CDR3 nucleotides read TGTGCCAGTAGTATAGATCCGGGACAGGAGTTCTATGGCCACACCTTC.